What follows is one T cell receptor beta chain and its context. These data belong to a study of control samples from healthy donors and cancer patients. TCRdb's copy holds only in-frame clones and misses some; the assay was immunoSEQ multiplex PCR. Among approximately 180,000 clones, more than 85% were seen once, and the ten largest hold around 2.2%. The sequencing sample was made of blood. This receptor was taken from a woman aged 35 to 49 in good health.

The CDR3 is CASRDSITKNIQYF. In DNA, the CDR3 is TGTGCCAGCAGGGACAGTATTACCAAAAACATTCAGTACTTC. The chain uses TRBV25-1 and TRBJ2-4, with D perhaps TRBD1 (6 bases). CDR1 is MGHDK, CDR2 SYGVNS, per germline. V lost 6 bases and J lost 2, with 11 bases in between. The CDR3 loop spans 14 amino acids.